The T cell receptor (beta chain) under discussion was sequenced for a study of blood T cell repertoires in COVID-19. Study as a whole: In each case, the material was cDNA or gDNA derived from T cells, B-cell-depleted T cells, or PBMCs.

Original handling: Amplification of reference gene primers was used by the study to estimate nucleated cell counts. Measured with immunoSEQ multiplex PCR; TCRdb has only the in-frame clones, and not every one. That table furnishes V, J and clone size, whereas the DNA furnished D and trimming. Seen here are more than 300,000 clones, nearly 90% observed once, and the top ten hold more than 9%. V was pared by 4 bases and J by 0 bases, with 6 bases of the junction left unmatched. Germline V gives CDR1 SGHKS, CDR2 YYEKEE (reference sequence). This CDR3 contains 15 residues. Participants came from about 24 US areas, aged about 18 to 100 years. Assignment of participants to cohorts was predicated upon participant-reported clinical history.

Sequencing was carried out using PBMCs or T cells enriched from blood (not recorded which). The V and J genes are TRBV5-5 and TRBJ1-1; 7 bases align to TRBD1. The TCR sequence derives from a woman aged 25-40 years who had recovered from COVID-19. In nucleotides, the CDR3 is TGTGCCAGCAGCCGTTCCGGGACAGTGAACACTGAAGCTTTCTTT. Translating gives CASSRSGTVNTEAFF.